Listed below are T cell receptor beta chains from one sample, sequenced in a study of cytomegalovirus exposure and HLA in healthy donors. Method: immunoSEQ multiplex PCR; TCRdb's copy keeps in-frame clones and lacks some. The table includes 89,000 or so clones, approximately 85% detected once. Sequencing was performed on PBMCs. The receptors shown here come from a woman younger than 30 in good health and CMV-seropositive. Each CDR3 is given with its conserved first and last residue. The order of the fields is clone size, V gene, D gene, J gene, CDR3 protein, CDR3 DNA. A D gene is named only where the DNA matches it firmly. Size tells how often a clone was seen (once, few, many) or the class of an expanded clone, and some rows leave it out.

abundance: .
v_gene: TRBV5-6
d_gene: .
j_gene: TRBJ1-5
CDR3aa: CASSLSTNQPQHF
CDR3nt: TGTGCCAGCAGCTTGTCCACTAATCAGCCCCAGCATTTT

abundance: .
v_gene: TRBV9
d_gene: TRBD1
j_gene: TRBJ1-5
CDR3aa: CASSVSDRAQPQHF
CDR3nt: TGTGCCAGCAGCGTATCTGACAGGGCCCAGCCCCAGCATTTT

abundance: .
v_gene: TRBV14
d_gene: .
j_gene: TRBJ2-3
CDR3aa: CASSQSPRGIRTDTQYF
CDR3nt: TGTGCCAGCAGCCAGTCCCCGAGAGGGATCCGCACAGATACGCAGTATTTT

abundance: .
v_gene: TRBV2
d_gene: .
j_gene: TRBJ1-5
CDR3aa: CASSDLTGNQPQHF
CDR3nt: TGTGCCAGCAGTGATTTGACAGGCAATCAGCCCCAGCATTTT

abundance: .
v_gene: TRBV5-1
d_gene: TRBD2
j_gene: TRBJ2-1
CDR3aa: CASSIGTSGSSKRSYNEQFF
CDR3nt: TGCGCCAGCAGCATCGGGACTAGCGGGAGTTCAAAAAGGTCCTACAATGAGCAGTTCTTC

abundance: .
v_gene: TRBV7-9
d_gene: .
j_gene: TRBJ1-2
CDR3aa: CASSLDIPTKTFGYGYTF
CDR3nt: TGTGCCAGCAGCTTAGACATTCCAACTAAAACCTTTGGCTATGGCTACACCTTC

abundance: once
v_gene: TRBV30
d_gene: .
j_gene: TRBJ2-7
CDR3aa: CAWSTPGWGREQYF
CDR3nt: TGTGCCTGGAGCACGCCAGGGTGGGGTCGGGAGCAGTACTTC

abundance: few
v_gene: TRBV6-1
d_gene: .
j_gene: TRBJ1-5
CDR3aa: CASTPGLSNQPQHF
CDR3nt: TGTGCCAGCACCCCAGGGCTAAGCAATCAGCCCCAGCATTTT

abundance: .
v_gene: TRBV6-5
d_gene: .
j_gene: TRBJ2-5
CDR3aa: CASSYAGRVETQYF
CDR3nt: TGTGCCAGCAGTTATGCCGGCAGGGTGGAGACCCAGTACTTC

abundance: once
v_gene: TRBV27
d_gene: TRBD1
j_gene: TRBJ2-4
CDR3aa: CASSRQGQNIQYF
CDR3nt: TGTGCCAGCAGTCGACAGGGGCAAAACATTCAGTACTTC

abundance: .
v_gene: TRBV5-1
d_gene: TRBD1
j_gene: TRBJ2-7
CDR3aa: CASSMDRATYEQYF
CDR3nt: TGCGCCAGCAGCATGGACAGGGCCACCTACGAGCAGTACTTC

abundance: .
v_gene: TRBV9
d_gene: .
j_gene: TRBJ1-2
CDR3aa: CASSLQQDNYGYTF
CDR3nt: TGTGCCAGCAGCCTTCAACAGGATAACTATGGCTACACCTTC

abundance: .
v_gene: TRBV28
d_gene: TRBD2
j_gene: TRBJ2-3
CDR3aa: CASTHTLTSGTDTQYF
CDR3nt: TGTGCCAGTACCCATACCCTGACTAGCGGCACAGATACGCAGTATTTT

abundance: .
v_gene: TRBV7-2
d_gene: .
j_gene: TRBJ2-7
CDR3aa: CASSWGAYEQYF
CDR3nt: TGTGCCAGCAGCTGGGGAGCCTACGAGCAGTACTTC

abundance: once
v_gene: TRBV5-1
d_gene: TRBD2
j_gene: TRBJ2-5
CDR3aa: CASSFSGGREETQYF
CDR3nt: TGCGCCAGCAGCTTTTCGGGGGGACGTGAGGAGACCCAGTACTTC

abundance: once
v_gene: TRBV19
d_gene: .
j_gene: TRBJ2-6
CDR3aa: CASSAGDGANVLTF
CDR3nt: TGTGCCAGTAGTGCAGGGGACGGGGCCAACGTCCTGACTTTC

abundance: .
v_gene: TRBV6-5
d_gene: .
j_gene: TRBJ2-7
CDR3aa: CASSYPESGRPYEQYF
CDR3nt: TGTGCCAGCAGTTACCCCGAGTCAGGTAGGCCCTACGAGCAGTACTTC

abundance: .
v_gene: TRBV10-3
d_gene: .
j_gene: TRBJ1-2
CDR3aa: CAISDHISDYGYTF
CDR3nt: TGTGCCATCAGCGATCACATCAGCGACTATGGCTACACCTTC

abundance: .
v_gene: TRBV7-3
d_gene: TRBD1
j_gene: TRBJ1-1
CDR3aa: CASRSRDRVKDTEAFF
CDR3nt: TGTGCCAGCAGGTCCCGGGACAGGGTTAAGGACACTGAAGCTTTCTTT

abundance: .
v_gene: TRBV9
d_gene: .
j_gene: TRBJ2-7
CDR3aa: CASSVDEGYEQYF
CDR3nt: TGTGCCAGCAGCGTAGATGAGGGCTACGAGCAGTACTTC

abundance: .
v_gene: TRBV9
d_gene: TRBD2
j_gene: TRBJ2-3
CDR3aa: CASSVGTSGGPLSDTQYF
CDR3nt: TGTGCCAGCAGCGTAGGGACTAGCGGGGGCCCCCTCTCAGATACGCAGTATTTT

abundance: .
v_gene: TRBV6-4
d_gene: TRBD1
j_gene: TRBJ2-3
CDR3aa: CASSMDRADTQYF
CDR3nt: TGTGCCAGCAGCATGGACAGGGCCGATACGCAGTATTTT